This TCR beta chain was documented in a study of cytomegalovirus exposure and HLA in healthy donors. The study, taken as a whole, reports: Being indistinguishable, some V segments were excluded, TRBV6-2 and TRBV6-3 among them. A later analysis linked a missense DCLRE1C variant to TCR beta V- and J-gene trimming. In vitro, three CMV-associated chains proved specific for CMV antigens.

The primer mix had 60 Vbeta and 13 Jbeta primers. In the source study's methods: A later analysis counted about 80 million unique TCR beta chains, around 10 million shared. Some clones are missing from TCRdb's copy, which holds only in-frame ones; the method was immunoSEQ multiplex PCR. V and J calls and clone size are given by that table; D and trimming were obtained from the DNA. The table shows 85,000 to 130,000 clones, with over 75% occurring only once. This clone occurred a few times. Its antigen is still unknown. Germline V gene sequence: CDR1 MRHNA, CDR2 SNTAGT. The CDR3 sequence is 14 residues long. Losses at the gene ends were 2 bases for V and 3 bases for J; bases not matched to a gene: 0.

The receptor comes from a man aged 60 to 69 in good health and CMV-seronegative. The chain is built from TRBV6-4 and TRBJ2-2; 7 bases map to TRBD2. The material sequenced was PBMCs. The chain's CDR3 is CASSDAGDTGELFF. Here the CDR3 DNA reads TGTGCCAGCAGTGACGCGGGGGACACCGGGGAGCTGTTTTTT.